These T cell receptor beta chains were read from a single sample in a study of T cells after posttransplantation cyclophosphamide. Assay used: immunoSEQ multiplex PCR; TCRdb lists only in-frame clones, some missing. The repertoire has 5,000 or so clones, approximately 70% of them found once; the top ten carry 45% to 55%. Source: PBMCs, taken roughly 330 days after allogeneic stem cell transplant with calcineurin inhibitor and methotrexate. The receptors here all came from a female patient aged 50 to 65 who received an allogeneic stem cell transplant from an unrelated donor, was CMV-positive, and had acute and chronic GVHD. Some of these T cells may belong to the graft donor. The CDR3 runs from the conserved cysteine through the conserved F or W. A D gene is named only where the DNA matches it firmly. Size is omitted from some rows. Given values are once, few, many or a class for expanded clones.

CDR3 length	clone size	V gene	J gene	D gene	CDR3 DNA	CDR3 protein
17	NA	TRBV30	TRBJ2-3	NA	TGTGCCTGGAGTGTCGGACGACTAGGGTTGAACACAGATACGCAGTATTTT	CAWSVGRLGLNTDTQYF
14	few	TRBV6-5	TRBJ1-5	NA	TGTGCCAGCAGGGCCGGGGGAAGCAATCAGCCCCAGCATTTT	CASRAGGSNQPQHF
15	NA	TRBV6-5	TRBJ1-5	TRBD1	TGTGCCAGCAGACCAACAGGGGAGTACTCTCAGCCCCAGCATTTT	CASRPTGEYSQPQHF
14	NA	TRBV14	TRBJ2-5	NA	TGTGCCAGCAGCCAGAACAGGGCTCAAGAGACCCAGTACTTC	CASSQNRAQETQYF
15	NA	TRBV19	TRBJ1-3	NA	TGTGCCAGTAGTGTCAAGGGGAACTCTGGAAACACCATATATTTT	CASSVKGNSGNTIYF
12	NA	TRBV29-1	TRBJ2-3	TRBD1	TGCAGCGTTGGACAGGGGGGCGATACGCAGTATTTT	CSVGQGGDTQYF
15	NA	TRBV4-1	TRBJ2-5	NA	TGCGCCAGCAGTCACGGAACCACAGGGCAAGAGACCCAGTACTTC	CASSHGTTGQETQYF
15	NA	TRBV5-6	TRBJ1-2	NA	TGTGCCAGCAGCTTGAGGGGAGTGGGGGCGAGGGGCTACACCTTC	CASSLRGVGARGYTF
15	NA	TRBV25-1	TRBJ1-6	NA	TGTGCCAGCAGTGAATATAGCAGAAATAATTCACCCCTCCACTTT	CASSEYSRNNSPLHF
16	few	TRBV27	TRBJ2-7	TRBD2	TGTGCCAGCAGGACTAGCGGGAGCCCCCTCCTCTCCGAGCAGTACTTC	CASRTSGSPLLSEQYF
15	NA	TRBV19	TRBJ1-1	NA	TGTGCCAGTAGTATAGGGAGGGGTGAGAACACTGAAGCTTTCTTT	CASSIGRGENTEAFF
17	NA	TRBV13	TRBJ2-5	TRBD1	TGTGCCAGCAGCCCACCCTGGTCGGGACAGGGCCAAGAGACCCAGTACTTC	CASSPPWSGQGQETQYF
15	once	TRBV6-5	TRBJ2-7	TRBD1	TGTGCCAGCAGTTACTCGACAGGGCCGGGGTACGAGCAGTACTTC	CASSYSTGPGYEQYF
15	NA	TRBV28	TRBJ1-5	NA	TGTGCCAGCAGTCTCATCCAGGGTTCCAATCAGCCCCAGCATTTT	CASSLIQGSNQPQHF
15	NA	TRBV5-4	TRBJ2-1	TRBD2	TGTGCCAGCAGCTACCGAGCGGGGGGGCCCTATGAGCAGTTCTTC	CASSYRAGGPYEQFF
13	NA	TRBV5-8	TRBJ2-3	NA	TGTGCCAGCAGCTCCCAGGGCACAGATACGCAGTATTTT	CASSSQGTDTQYF
15	NA	TRBV7-7	TRBJ2-2	TRBD1	TGTGCCAGCAGCCTAGGGGGCCCGTTCACCGGGGAGCTGTTTTTT	CASSLGGPFTGELFF
13	NA	TRBV6-6	TRBJ2-1	TRBD1	TGTGCCAGCAGCCCTGGACAGGGCCTCGGGCAGTTCTTC	CASSPGQGLGQFF
14	NA	TRBV11-2	TRBJ2-7	NA	TGTGCCAGCAGCTTAGGCAGGGGCACCTACGAGCAGTACTTC	CASSLGRGTYEQYF
15	NA	TRBV28	TRBJ2-5	TRBD1	TGTGCCAGCAGCCACCGGGACAGGGGGCAGAAGACCCAGTACTTC	CASSHRDRGQKTQYF
12	once	TRBV15	TRBJ1-3	NA	TGTGCCACCAGCAGAGACTACAACACCATATATTTT	CATSRDYNTIYF
16	NA	TRBV11-3	TRBJ2-2	NA	TGTGCCAGCAGCTTAGAGGGGCAGGGGCCGGCCGGGGAGCTGTTTTTT	CASSLEGQGPAGELFF
17	NA	TRBV9	TRBJ1-1	TRBD1	TGTGCCAGCAGCTTCTCATCCGGGACAGGGGTTTTCACTGAAGCTTTCTTT	CASSFSSGTGVFTEAFF
17	NA	TRBV6-4	TRBJ2-1	TRBD2	TGTGCCAGCAGTGACGTATCTCGGCTAGCGGGACGGAATGAGCAGTTCTTC	CASSDVSRLAGRNEQFF
16	NA	TRBV19	TRBJ2-1	TRBD2	TGTGCCAGTAGGCCTATCGGGGGGAGCTCCTACAATGAGCAGTTCTTC	CASRPIGGSSYNEQFF
16	NA	TRBV5-5	TRBJ1-5	NA	TGTGCCAGCAGCTCCTATTTGGACGGGGACAATCAGCCCCAGCATTTT	CASSSYLDGDNQPQHF
15	NA	TRBV27	TRBJ1-1	NA	TGTGCCAGCAGTTTAACACAACAGGTGAACACTGAAGCTTTCTTT	CASSLTQQVNTEAFF
15	NA	TRBV27	TRBJ2-3	TRBD1	TGTGCCAGCAGTTTCCGACAGGGCCGCACAGATACGCAGTATTTT	CASSFRQGRTDTQYF
13	NA	TRBV5-4	TRBJ2-7	TRBD2	TGTGCCAGCAGCTTCGGGAGGGTGTACGAGCAGTACTTC	CASSFGRVYEQYF
14	NA	TRBV6-6	TRBJ1-2	TRBD1	TGTGCCAGCAGTTTGGGACAGGGGGTCGATGGCTACACCTTC	CASSLGQGVDGYTF
15	NA	TRBV5-1	TRBJ1-1	NA	TGCGCCAGCAGCTTTAGTGTTGGGGGGTATACTGAAGCTTTCTTT	CASSFSVGGYTEAFF
16	NA	TRBV19	TRBJ2-2	NA	TGTGCCAGTAGTCCGATGACTAAGGCTAGTTCCGGGGAGCTGTTTTTT	CASSPMTKASSGELFF
17	NA	TRBV19	TRBJ1-2	TRBD1	TGTGCCAGTAGTACCGGGACAGGGGACGATAACATTTATGGCTACACCTTC	CASSTGTGDDNIYGYTF
13	NA	TRBV6-5	TRBJ2-1	TRBD1	TGTGCCAGCAGTTACGACAGGGTCAATGAGCAGTTCTTC	CASSYDRVNEQFF
11	once	TRBV29-1	TRBJ2-3	NA	TGCAGCTCAAGAGGTTCAGATACGCAGTATTTT	CSSRGSDTQYF